These 14 T cell receptor beta chains were sequenced from one sample in a study of T cells in Graves' hyperthyroidism and ophthalmopathy. Amplification of TCR beta CDR3 regions used RNA as the template. Researchers ran a first-round RT-PCR on the TCR CDR3 using the HTBI primer set. TCRdb fed the multiplex PCR reads into MiXCR, producing one record per CDR3 protein. Found here are about 640,000 distinct CDR3 sequences, more than 14% of them singletons; the top ten hold around 12%. The material sequenced was blood. These receptors came from a woman between 50 and 59 years old with Graves' ophthalmopathy.

The chain recombines TRBV19 with TRBJ2-3; D is unclear. The V end lost 4 bases, the J end lost 2 bases, and 10 bases lay between the germline ends. There are 14 residues in the CDR3. Germline values: CDR1 LNHDA, CDR2 SQIVND (reference sequence). The CDR3 DNA is TGTGCCAGTAGTACGAGACTCCACACAGATACGCAGTATTTT. Protein: CASSTRLHTDTQYF.

This chain joins TRBV28 and TRBJ1-6; D uncertain. The length of the CDR3 is 15 residues. Trimming removed 4 bases from V and 4 bases from J, with 11 bases in between. From germline, CDR1 is MDHEN and CDR2 SYDVKM. The CDR3 sequence is CASSSEQNYNSPLHF. The CDR3 DNA follows: TGTGCCAGCAGTTCCGAACAGAATTATAATTCACCCCTCCACTTT.

V is TRBV19 and J is TRBJ2-7; 9 bases are a match to TRBD2. V shed 3 bases and J 6 bases; nucleotides not matched to a gene: 6. Germline CDR1 is LNHDA and CDR2 is SQIVND (reference sequence). The CDR3 runs to 14 residues. CDR3 coding DNA: TGTGCCAGTAGTATGGTGGGACTAGCACGCGAGCAGTACTTC. It specifies CASSMVGLAREQYF.

This clonotype was found many times. The chain combines TRBV28 with TRBJ2-7; D gene uncertain. Trimming left V 6 bases short and J 12 bases short, with 15 bases between. Germline CDR1 is MDHEN and CDR2 is SYDVKM. The CDR3 spans 11 residues. The CDR3 sequence is CASSTRWKRYF. The CDR3 DNA reads as TGTGCCAGCAGCACGAGGTGGAAGCGGTACTTC.

This clonotype was picked up many times. The chain employs TRBV5-6 and TRBJ2-1, with 12 bases lining up with TRBD2. Germline V lookup: CDR1 SGHDT, CDR2 YYEEEE. The CDR3 has 20 amino acids. With V trimmed by 0 bases and J by 2 bases, 12 bases remained unmatched. DNA for the CDR3: TGTGCCAGCAGCTTGGTTTGGACTAGCGGGACGCTACCGACCTACAATGAGCAGTTCTTC. Protein sequence: CASSLVWTSGTLPTYNEQFF.

This clonotype has a count of ten or more. The V and J genes are TRBV28 and TRBJ2-1; 8 bases agree with TRBD2. The trim removed 5 bases at V and 3 bases at J, leaving 9 bases unmatched. Germline CDR1 MDHEN, CDR2 SYDVKM. The CDR3 runs 16 residues. DNA for the CDR3: TGTGCCAGCAGTCGCGGGGGGACAAACTACTACAATGAGCAGTTCTTC. It codes for CASSRGGTNYYNEQFF.

The chain couples TRBV3-1 to TRBJ1-1; D remains ambiguous. The CDR3 sequence is 13 residues long. V lost 3 bases, J lost 3 bases, and 8 bases lay in between. The germline V gene has CDR1 LGHDT and CDR2 YNNKEL (reference sequence). CDR3 region: CASSQHFDTEAFF. In nucleotides, the CDR3 is TGTGCCAGCAGCCAGCATTTTGACACTGAAGCTTTCTTT.

The J gene is TRBJ2-4, the V gene TRBV4-1; 7 bases align to TRBD2. The trim removed 1 base at V and 6 bases at J, leaving 3 bases unmatched. Germline V lookup: CDR1 MGHRA, CDR2 YSYEKL. The CDR3 is 14 amino acids. CDR3 DNA: TGCGCCAGCAGCCAAGCCAGGGAGGGAAACATTCAGTACTTC. Translation gives CASSQAREGNIQYF.

The chain couples TRBV9 to TRBJ2-1; D perhaps matches TRBD2 (6 bases). The CDR3 is 14 amino acids. The V gene's germline CDR1 is SGDLS and CDR2 YYNGEE. The ends were cut back, 5 bases at V and 4 bases at J, with 13 bases in the middle. Written as DNA, the CDR3 is TGTGCCAGCAGGGGGGGAGGAGAATACAATGAGCAGTTCTTC. Translation gives CASRGGGEYNEQFF.

This clonotype was seen only a few times. The rearrangement uses TRBV25-1 and TRBJ2-5; maybe TRBD2 (6 bases). This CDR3 contains 14 residues. Trimming took 7 bases from V and 0 from J, leaving 12 bases between them. The V gene's germline CDR1 is MGHDK and CDR2 SYGVNS. The CDR3 DNA sequence: TGTGCCAGCAAGCGGGCAGGGAACCAAGAGACCCAGTACTTC. It translates to CASKRAGNQETQYF.

The genes are TRBV20-1 and TRBJ1-1; TRBD1 agrees at 7 bases. Germline assignment: CDR1 DFQATT and CDR2 SNEGSKA (reference sequence). The CDR3 is 17 amino acids. J was trimmed by 1 base and V by 1 base; bases with no gene match: 12. CDR3 region: CSARGLVRQGKNTEAFF. In nucleotides, the CDR3 is TGCAGTGCTAGAGGTTTGGTTAGACAGGGAAAGAACACTGAAGCTTTCTTT.

This clonotype was detected ten times or more. The V and J genes are TRBV7-9 and TRBJ1-1; D unresolved. The CDR3 runs 14 residues. Germline V CDR1 and CDR2: SEHNR, FQNEAQ (reference sequence). V shed 5 bases and J shed 3 bases, with 13 bases lying between them. The CDR3 sequence: CASSPLTRHTEAFF. CDR3 nucleotide sequence: TGTGCCAGCAGCCCCCTGACCCGGCACACTGAAGCTTTCTTT.

In its sample, this clonotype was seen a few times. This rearrangement joins TRBV11-2 to TRBJ1-5; possibly TRBD1 for D (6 bases). Germline CDR1 SGHAT, CDR2 FQNNGV. Trimming removed 0 bases from V and 0 bases from J, with 15 bases in between. The CDR3 totals 18 residues. The CDR3 protein is CASSLDLQGHYSNQPQHF. For the CDR3, the DNA is TGTGCCAGCAGCTTAGATTTACAGGGCCACTATAGCAATCAGCCCCAGCATTTT.

The table lists this clonotype with many counts. The rearrangement uses TRBV30 and TRBJ2-7; D is perhaps TRBD1 (5 bases). The CDR3 covers 11 residues. Deletions cut 7 bases from V and 3 bases from J, with 10 bases between. The germline CDR1 and CDR2 sequences are GTSNPN and SVGIG (reference sequence). The CDR3 bases are TGTGCCTACAGGCGCGACTACGAGCAGTACTTC. Translating gives CAYRRDYEQYF.